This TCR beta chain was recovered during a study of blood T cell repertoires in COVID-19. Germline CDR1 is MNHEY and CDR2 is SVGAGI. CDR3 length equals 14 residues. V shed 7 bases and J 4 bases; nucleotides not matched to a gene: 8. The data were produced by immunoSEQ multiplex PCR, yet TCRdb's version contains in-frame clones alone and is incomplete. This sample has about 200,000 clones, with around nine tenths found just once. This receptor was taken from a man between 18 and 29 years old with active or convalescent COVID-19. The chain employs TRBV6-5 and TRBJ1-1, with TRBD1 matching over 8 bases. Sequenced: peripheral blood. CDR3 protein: CASIATGGGTEAFF. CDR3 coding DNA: TGTGCCAGCATCGCTACAGGGGGGGGCACTGAAGCTTTCTTT.